Detailed here is one T cell receptor beta chain. Its antigen is currently unknown. Only in-frame clones appear in the TCRdb table, and some are missing; sequencing was by immunoSEQ multiplex PCR. Of just over 2,000,000 clones listed, about 95% are singletons. The record originates from a study of shared clonotypes between healthy human individuals. CD8 cells regarded as naive lacked CD45RO, were positively chosen for CCR7, and omitted terminally differentiated effector memory CD45RA+ cells. Only Caucasian adults living in Nashville, Tennessee made up the donor group. The study, taken as a whole, reports: Across subsets, estimated richness was generally greater for naive than for memory populations.

Sequencing was carried out using naive CD8+ T cells sorted from blood. The origin of this receptor is a man aged 18-30 years in good health.

The CDR3 DNA follows: TGCAGTGCTTGGATGGGAGCCGAGCAGTACTTC. It translates to CSAWMGAEQYF. The chain has TRBV20-1 and TRBJ2-7; the D gene is possibly TRBD2 (5 bases). CDR3 length: 11 residues. Trimming removed 5 bases from V and 6 bases from J, with 11 bases in between. Germline CDR1 and CDR2: DFQATT and SNEGSKA (reference sequence).